This T cell receptor beta chain was captured by sequencing in a study of blood T cell repertoires in COVID-19. The table came from immunoSEQ multiplex PCR; TCRdb's copy has only in-frame clones and leaves some out. The sample lists around 130,000 clones; around 80% were seen once. Trimming pared 5 bases from V and 5 bases from J, leaving 15 bases between. The CDR3 contains 14 residues. Germline-derived CDR1 and CDR2 are SGHVT and SQSDAQ. Specimen: peripheral blood. This sequence was found in a man between 65 and 79 years old with acute or convalescent COVID-19. The V call is TRBV7-4, the J call TRBJ2-5, with a weak D call TRBD1 (6 bases). CDR3 region: CASSPNRARETQYF. In nucleotides, the CDR3 is TGTGCCAGCAGCCCTAACAGGGCCCGGGAGACCCAGTACTTC.